The 28 T cell receptor beta chains given below trace back to one sample, sequenced in a study of T cells in Graves' hyperthyroidism and ophthalmopathy. It was RNA transcripts that yielded the amplified TCR beta CDR3 regions. The HTBI primer set was used in a first-round RT-PCR of the TCR CDR3. TCRdb redid the calling of the multiplex PCR reads with MiXCR, one entry per CDR3 protein. The sample lists some 360,000 distinct CDR3 sequences; around 18% were seen once. The specimen was blood. Receptors were obtained from a woman aged 40-49 years with Graves' ophthalmopathy.

This clonotype came up many times. This chain uses TRBV28 with TRBJ2-5; D may be TRBD1 (6 bases). CDR1 and CDR2 (germline): MDHEN, SYDVKM. V was shortened by 5 bases and J by 2 bases, with 15 bases between the two germline ends. The CDR3 has 15 residues. The CDR3 DNA sequence: TGTGCCAGCAGTCCCCCAGGGGATGGACAAGAGACCCAGTACTTC. It translates to CASSPPGDGQETQYF.

This clonotype was picked up many times. This rearrangement joins TRBV15 to TRBJ2-7; D ambiguous. Germline V gene data show CDR1 as LNHNV and CDR2 as YYDKDF (reference sequence). The CDR3 is 14 amino acids. Trimming took off 0 bases at V and 2 bases at J, with 8 bases between the two ends. CDR3 nucleotide sequence: TGTGCCACCAGCAGAGATAGGCAGGCCTACGAGCAGTACTTC. It codes for CATSRDRQAYEQYF.

This clonotype was detected ten times or more. The rearrangement joins TRBV7-8 to TRBJ1-3, with 7 bases identical to TRBD1. J gave up 2 bases and V 5 bases, and 6 bases lay outside the gene matches. The CDR3 loop spans 15 amino acids. CDR1 SGHVS and CDR2 FQNEAQ come from the germline V gene. CDR3 nucleotides: TGTGCCAGCAGCGGTGACAGGGACACTGGAAACACCATATATTTT. Its protein is CASSGDRDTGNTIYF. Full variable domain (rest looked up from reference TRBV7-8 and TRBJ1-3): GAGVSQSPRYKVAKRGQDVALRCDPISGHVSLFWYQQALGQGPEFLTYFQNEAQLDKSGLPSDRFFAERPEGSVSTLKIQRTQQEDSAVYLCASSGDRDTGNTIYFGEGSWLTVV.

This clonotype was seen more than once but under ten times. As the CDR3 is not closed by the conserved phenylalanine or tryptophan, this likely results from a read error. The V and J genes are TRBV5-1 and TRBJ2-5, with 8 bases aligning to TRBD2. The CDR3 runs to 14 residues. Looked up from germline, CDR1 is SGHRS and CDR2 is YFSETQ. V gave up 6 bases and J gave up 5 bases; unmatched junction bases: 9. This CDR3 reads CASTRRGAGETQYL. For the CDR3, the DNA is TGCGCCAGCACCCGGCGGGGGGCCGGGGAGACCCAGTACCTC.

This clonotype has ten or more counts. The junction departs from germline at one end; a sequencing error may be responsible. The V call is TRBV12-3 or TRBV12-4, the J call TRBJ2-6; 9 nucleotides align to TRBD2. The CDR3 totals 17 residues. The CDR3 sequence is CASRLAGALSGANVLTF. The CDR3 nucleotides are TGTGCCAGCAGATTAGCGGGAGCCCTCTCTGGGGCCAACGTCCTGACTTTC.

This clonotype showed up many times. This chain uses TRBV11-1 with TRBJ1-2; D call uncertain. V lost 5 bases and J lost 2, with 9 bases in between. This CDR3 comprises 13 residues. CDR1 and CDR2 from the germline V gene are SGHAT and FQDESV (reference sequence). The CDR3 reads CASSPVGNYGYTF. In DNA form, the CDR3 reads TGTGCCAGCAGCCCTGTCGGAAACTATGGCTACACCTTC.

In its sample, this clonotype was seen many times. This chain joins TRBV6-1 and TRBJ2-7; weak D call: TRBD1 (6 bases). This CDR3 comprises 13 residues. The V end was cut by 4 bases, the J end by 4 bases, with 11 bases between. CDR1 is MNHNS, CDR2 SASEGT, per germline. The CDR3, as DNA: TGTGCCAGCAGTGTGGAACAGGGATACGAGCAGTACTTC. It yields the protein CASSVEQGYEQYF.

The chain recombines TRBV6-1 with TRBJ2-7; 7 bases agree with TRBD2. The germline CDR1 and CDR2 sequences are MNHNS and SASEGT. The CDR3 is 13 amino acids. V shed 7 bases, J shed 3 bases, and the junction held 6 bases outside the gene matches. The DNA of the CDR3 is TGTGCCAGCACTAAGACTAGCAGCTACGAGCAGTACTTC. This encodes CASTKTSSYEQYF.

The genes are TRBV28 and TRBJ2-5; D is undetermined. The V end lost 8 bases, the J end lost 3 bases, and 7 bases lay between the germline ends. Germline V lookup: CDR1 MDHEN, CDR2 SYDVKM. The CDR3 contains 11 residues. DNA for the CDR3: TGTGCCAGCGAAGGAGAAGAGACCCAGTACTTC. Protein product: CASEGEETQYF.

The chain joins TRBV5-1 to TRBJ1-1; tentative D call: TRBD1 (6 bases). Trimming cost V 4 bases and J 4 bases, with 17 bases left between them. Germline V gives CDR1 SGHRS, CDR2 YFSETQ. The length of the CDR3 is 15 residues. The CDR3 here is CASSGTTGPGTEAFF. The CDR3 nucleotides are TGCGCCAGCAGCGGAACAACAGGGCCTGGCACTGAAGCTTTCTTT. The full variable domain, in which reference TRBV5-1 and TRBJ1-1 provide the parts outside the CDR3, is KAGVTQTPRYLIKTRGQQVTLSCSPISGHRSVSWYQQTPGQGLQFLFEYFSETQRNKGNFPGRFSGRQFSNSRSEMNVSTLELGDSALYLCASSGTTGPGTEAFFGQGTRLTVV.

This clonotype was seen repeatedly, ten times or more. The J gene is TRBJ2-5, the V gene TRBV6-5, with D tentatively TRBD1 or TRBD2 (5 bases each). The germline V and J ends were trimmed by 1 base and 4 bases, with 16 bases remaining between them. This CDR3 has 16 amino acids. CDR1 is MNHEY, CDR2 SVGAGI, per germline. CDR3 loop: CASSYFGTERGETQYF. CDR3 in DNA: TGTGCCAGCAGTTACTTCGGGACCGAAAGGGGAGAGACCCAGTACTTC.

In regard to this clonotype: A much larger clone lies one base from this, so it may be a read error. The V gene is TRBV5-1, the J gene TRBJ2-7, with a weak D call TRBD2 (5 bases). The germline V and J ends were trimmed by 0 bases and 2 bases, with 9 bases remaining between them. This CDR3 spans 14 amino acids. Looked up from germline, CDR1 is SGHRS and CDR2 is YFSETQ. CDR3 sequence (DNA): TGCGCCAGCAGCTTGGCTAGCTACACCTACGAGCAGTACTTC. It is translated as CASSLASYTYEQYF.

This clonotype has at least ten counts. The chain couples TRBV7-8 to TRBJ1-1; possible D gene TRBD1, 6 bases. Trimming removed 1 base from V and 5 bases from J, with 11 bases in between. This CDR3 spans 14 amino acids. Germline assignment: CDR1 SGHVS and CDR2 FQNEAQ. CDR3 sequence: CASSLEHRETEAFF. In nucleotides, the CDR3 is TGTGCCAGCAGCTTAGAACACAGGGAGACTGAAGCTTTCTTT.

This clonotype occurred many times. The chain uses TRBV30 and TRBJ1-1, with 11 bases that match TRBD1. Trimming at V came to 8 bases and at J to 3 bases, leaving 5 bases not matched to a gene. The CDR3 is 13 amino acids. The germline gives CDR1 GTSNPN, CDR2 SVGIG (reference sequence). The CDR3 sequence is CAGDRGSDTEAFF. The CDR3 nucleotides are TGTGCCGGGGACAGGGGGTCTGACACTGAAGCTTTCTTT.

This clonotype occurred many times. The chain joins TRBV6-2 or TRBV6-3 to TRBJ2-7; D remains unclear. CDR3 size: 12 residues. Germline V gene data show CDR1 as MNHEY and CDR2 as SVGEGT. V was shortened by 7 bases and J by 3 bases, with 10 bases between the two germline ends. The CDR3: CASNPGDYEQYF. The CDR3 bases are TGTGCCAGCAACCCAGGAGACTACGAGCAGTACTTC.

This clonotype was picked up a small number of times. With a much larger clone just one base away, this may be a read error. The missing conserved phenylalanine or tryptophan at the end of this CDR3 makes a read error likely. The gene calls are TRBV11-1 and TRBJ1-1; D not resolved. The CDR3 length is 15 residues. Germline CDR1 SGHAT, CDR2 FQDESV (reference sequence). The V gene lost 1 base and the J gene lost 1 base, with 10 bases spanning the gap. Here the CDR3 reads CASSLGLWSNTEAFL. CDR3 nucleotide sequence: TGTGCCAGCAGCTTAGGGCTATGGTCGAACACTGAAGCTTTCCTT.

This clonotype came up a few times. The V call is TRBV6-1, the J call TRBJ2-7, with a possible D match to TRBD2 (6 bases). V lost 5 bases and J lost 0, with 8 bases in between. CDR1 MNHNS and CDR2 SASEGT come from the germline V gene. The CDR3 consists of 13 residues. The CDR3 protein is CASSKLASYEQYF. As DNA, the CDR3 is TGTGCCAGCAGTAAACTAGCCTCCTACGAGCAGTACTTC.

The table lists this clonotype with many counts. The rearrangement links TRBV11-3 to TRBJ2-5; 9 bases fit TRBD2. The germline CDR1 and CDR2 sequences are SGHNT and YENEEA. The CDR3 runs to 15 residues. V lost 3 bases to trimming and J lost 2 bases; unmatched junction nucleotides: 4. The CDR3 sequence: CASSFRAGGQETQYF. The CDR3 DNA sequence: TGTGCCAGCAGCTTTAGAGCGGGAGGACAAGAGACCCAGTACTTC.

This clonotype was seen at least ten times. The rearrangement uses TRBV19 and TRBJ1-5; 7 nucleotides match TRBD1. V lost 6 bases and J lost 3; bases outside the gene matches: 5. Germline V lookup: CDR1 LNHDA, CDR2 SQIVND (reference sequence). The CDR3 runs 14 residues. Here the CDR3 DNA reads TGTGCCAGTAGCAGGGACAGACCCAATCAGCCCCAGCATTTT. Its translation is CASSRDRPNQPQHF. Full variable domain (rest looked up from reference TRBV19 and TRBJ1-5): DGGITQSPKYLFRKEGQNVTLSCEQNLNHDAMYWYRQDPGQGLRLIYYSQIVNDFQKGDIAEGYSVSREKKESFPLTVTSAQKNPTAFYLCASSRDRPNQPQHFGDGTRLSIL.

This clonotype was picked up many times. It may be a read error: a sequence one base away is much more abundant. V is TRBV5-1 and J is TRBJ1-2; a possible D gene is TRBD1 (6 bases). The CDR3 length is 13 residues. CDR1 is SGHRS and CDR2 is YFSETQ in the germline V gene. Trimming left V 4 bases short and J 8 bases short, with 15 bases between. CDR3 protein: CASSRDGGGGYTF. CDR3 in DNA: TGCGCCAGCAGCAGGGATGGAGGGGGAGGCTACACCTTC.

The rearrangement links TRBV28 to TRBJ2-7; 8 bases line up with TRBD1. This CDR3 has 13 residues. The germline CDR1 and CDR2 sequences are MDHEN and SYDVKM. Trimming cost V 5 bases and J 6 bases; bases outside gene matches: 6. The CDR3 bases are TGTGCCAGCAGTCTGACAGGGGTGGGCGAGCAGTACTTC. This codes for CASSLTGVGEQYF.

This clonotype has at least ten counts. This sequence may be a read error, since a much larger clone differs from it by one base. The chain combines TRBV12-3 or TRBV12-4 with TRBJ1-1; a possible D gene is TRBD1 (5 bases). CDR3 length: 13 residues. The CDR3 nucleotides are TGTGCCGGCAGCCCGACAGAGAACACTGAAGCTTTCTTT. Its protein product is CAGSPTENTEAFF.

This clonotype was recorded at least ten times. The V call is TRBV29-1, the J call TRBJ1-1; 8 bases are a match to TRBD1. There are 13 residues in the CDR3. V dropped 5 bases and J dropped 4; count of bases not matched to a gene: 6. Germline-derived CDR1 and CDR2 are SQVTM and ANQGSEA. CDR3 protein: CSVSRGRSTEAFF. The CDR3 nucleotides are TGCAGCGTTAGCAGGGGGCGCAGCACTGAAGCTTTCTTT.

This clonotype was detected ten times or more. The V gene is TRBV9, the J gene TRBJ1-1, with no clear D. V was cut by 3 bases and J by 1 base, with 10 bases left in between. The germline V gene has CDR1 SGDLS and CDR2 YYNGEE. CDR3 size: 14 residues. As DNA, the CDR3 is TGTGCCAGCAGCGGAAGACAAGGGAACACTGAAGCTTTCTTT. It specifies CASSGRQGNTEAFF.

The table lists this clonotype with many counts. This chain uses TRBV6-5 with TRBJ1-2; possibly TRBD1 for D (6 bases). Trimming pared 8 bases from V and 3 bases from J, leaving 16 bases between. The CDR3 runs to 14 residues. The germline V gene has CDR1 MNHEY and CDR2 SVGAGI. CDR3 sequence (DNA): TGTGCCAGCCGGACGAGTGGGGGCGACTATGGCTACACCTTC. Translation: CASRTSGGDYGYTF.

This clonotype was recorded many times. This chain joins TRBV6-1 and TRBJ2-5; 7 bases match TRBD1. Trimming at V came to 8 bases and at J to 1 base, leaving 1 base not matched to a gene. Germline V gene sequence: CDR1 MNHNS, CDR2 SASEGT. CDR3 length equals 12 residues. This CDR3 reads CASRQGQETQYF. The CDR3 region has the DNA TGTGCCAGCCGACAGGGCCAAGAGACCCAGTACTTC.

This clonotype was seen repeatedly, ten times or more. V gene TRBV7-2 combines with J gene TRBJ2-7; D perhaps matches TRBD1 (6 bases). V lost 0 bases and J lost 7, with 13 bases in between. CDR3 length: 14 amino acids. From germline, CDR1 is SGHTA and CDR2 FQGNSA. The CDR3 protein is CASSLALTGWEQYF. The CDR3 region has the DNA TGTGCCAGCAGCTTAGCTCTTACAGGGTGGGAGCAGTACTTC.

This clonotype was recorded many times. The genes are TRBV19 and TRBJ2-2, with 8 bases that match TRBD1. The CDR3 loop spans 15 amino acids. Trimming cost V 2 bases and J 5 bases; bases outside gene matches: 4. CDR1 is LNHDA, CDR2 SQIVND, per germline (reference sequence). The CDR3 here is CASSIKQGVTGELFF. In DNA form, the CDR3 reads TGTGCCAGTAGTATAAAACAGGGGGTGACCGGGGAGCTGTTTTTT.